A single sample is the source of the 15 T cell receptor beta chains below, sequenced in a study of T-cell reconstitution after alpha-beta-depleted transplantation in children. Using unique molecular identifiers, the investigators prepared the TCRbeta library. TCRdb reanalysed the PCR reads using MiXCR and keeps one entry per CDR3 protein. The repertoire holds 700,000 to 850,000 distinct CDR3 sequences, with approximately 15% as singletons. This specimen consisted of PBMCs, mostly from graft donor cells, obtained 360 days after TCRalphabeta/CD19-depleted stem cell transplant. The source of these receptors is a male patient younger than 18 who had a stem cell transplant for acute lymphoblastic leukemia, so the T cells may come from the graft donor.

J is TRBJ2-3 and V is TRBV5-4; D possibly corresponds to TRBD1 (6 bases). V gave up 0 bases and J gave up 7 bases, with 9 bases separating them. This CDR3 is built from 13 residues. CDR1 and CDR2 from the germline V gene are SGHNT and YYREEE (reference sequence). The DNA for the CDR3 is TGTGCCAGCAGCTTGGAAGACAGGCATACGCAGTATTTT. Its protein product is CASSLEDRHTQYF.

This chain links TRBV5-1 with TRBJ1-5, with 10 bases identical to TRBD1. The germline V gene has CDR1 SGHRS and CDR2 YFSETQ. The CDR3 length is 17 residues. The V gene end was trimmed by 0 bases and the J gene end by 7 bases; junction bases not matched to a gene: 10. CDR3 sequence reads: CASSLEPGQGTGQPQHF. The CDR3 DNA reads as TGCGCCAGCAGCTTGGAGCCGGGACAGGGGACGGGACAGCCCCAGCATTTT.

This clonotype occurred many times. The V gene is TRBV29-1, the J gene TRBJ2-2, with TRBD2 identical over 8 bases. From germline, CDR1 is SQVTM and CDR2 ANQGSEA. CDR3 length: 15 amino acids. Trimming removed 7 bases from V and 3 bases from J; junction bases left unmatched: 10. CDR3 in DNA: TGCAGCGCTCTCCGCAGCGGGAGTGACACCGGGGAGCTGTTTTTT. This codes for CSALRSGSDTGELFF.

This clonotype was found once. In DNA, the CDR3 is TGTGCCAGCAGATTAGCAGACTACAATGAGCAGTTCTTC. Protein sequence: CASRLADYNEQFF. The chain links TRBV6-2 or TRBV6-3 to TRBJ2-1; no reliable D call. Trimming left V 6 bases short and J 3 bases short, with 9 bases between. This CDR3 contains 13 residues. The germline V gene encodes CDR1 MNHEY and CDR2 SVGEGT.

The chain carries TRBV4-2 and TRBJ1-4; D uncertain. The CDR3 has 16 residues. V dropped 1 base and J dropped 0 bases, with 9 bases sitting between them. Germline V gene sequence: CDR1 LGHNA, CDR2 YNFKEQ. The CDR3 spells CASSQAESSTNEKLFF. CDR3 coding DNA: TGTGCCAGCAGCCAAGCGGAGTCATCAACTAATGAAAAACTGTTTTTT.

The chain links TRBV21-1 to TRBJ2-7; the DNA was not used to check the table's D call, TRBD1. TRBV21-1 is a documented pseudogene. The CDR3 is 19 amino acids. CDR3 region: CASSKRGARRTGRCYEQYF. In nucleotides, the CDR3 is TGTGCCAGCAGCAAAAGGGGCGCCCGAAGGACAGGGCGGTGCTACGAGCAGTACTTC.

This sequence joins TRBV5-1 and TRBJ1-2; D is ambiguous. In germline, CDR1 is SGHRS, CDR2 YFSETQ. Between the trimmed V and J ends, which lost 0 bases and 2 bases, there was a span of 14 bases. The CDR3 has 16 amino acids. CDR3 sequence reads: CASSLEVGRRNYGYTF. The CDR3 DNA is TGCGCCAGCAGCTTGGAGGTCGGGCGGAGAAACTATGGCTACACCTTC.

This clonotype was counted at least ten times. CDR3 in amino acids: CASSLKGRRDGYTF. DNA of the CDR3: TGTGCCAGCAGTTTAAAGGGACGGCGTGATGGCTACACCTTC. This rearrangement joins TRBV27 to TRBJ1-2; D possibly corresponds to TRBD1 (5 bases). The germline V and J ends were trimmed by 2 bases and 6 bases, with 13 bases remaining between them. Germline V gene data show CDR1 as MNHEY and CDR2 as SMNVEV (reference sequence). The CDR3 loop spans 14 amino acids.

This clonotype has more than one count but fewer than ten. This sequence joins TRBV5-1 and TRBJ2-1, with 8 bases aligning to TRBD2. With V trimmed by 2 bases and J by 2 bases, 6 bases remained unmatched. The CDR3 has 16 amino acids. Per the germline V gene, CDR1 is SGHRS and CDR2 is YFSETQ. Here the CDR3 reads CASSLMASGPYNEQFF. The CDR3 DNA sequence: TGCGCCAGCAGCTTAATGGCTAGCGGGCCCTACAATGAGCAGTTCTTC. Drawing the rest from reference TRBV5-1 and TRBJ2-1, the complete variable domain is KAGVTQTPRYLIKTRGQQVTLSCSPISGHRSVSWYQQTPGQGLQFLFEYFSETQRNKGNFPGRFSGRQFSNSRSEMNVSTLELGDSALYLCASSLMASGPYNEQFFGPGTRLTVL.

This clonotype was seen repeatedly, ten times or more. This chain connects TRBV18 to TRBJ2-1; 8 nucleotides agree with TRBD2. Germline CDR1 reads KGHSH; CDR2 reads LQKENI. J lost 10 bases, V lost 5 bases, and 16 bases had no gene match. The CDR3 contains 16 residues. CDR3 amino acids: CASSSRTSLLRKEQFF. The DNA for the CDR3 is TGTGCCAGCTCATCAAGGACTAGCCTACTTAGGAAGGAGCAGTTCTTC.

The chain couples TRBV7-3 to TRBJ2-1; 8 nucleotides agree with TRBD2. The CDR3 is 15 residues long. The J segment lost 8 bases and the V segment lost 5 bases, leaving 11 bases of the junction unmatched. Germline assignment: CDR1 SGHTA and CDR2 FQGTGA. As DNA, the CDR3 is TGTGCCAGCAGCCCGAGCGGGAGCCCCTTCGATGAGCAGTTCTTC. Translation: CASSPSGSPFDEQFF.

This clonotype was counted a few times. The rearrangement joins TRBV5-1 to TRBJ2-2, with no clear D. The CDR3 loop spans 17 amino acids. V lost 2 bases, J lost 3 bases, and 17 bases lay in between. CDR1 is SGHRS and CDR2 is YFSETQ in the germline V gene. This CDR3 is CASSLPLKVPDTGELFF. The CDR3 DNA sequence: TGCGCCAGCAGCTTACCCTTAAAGGTTCCGGACACCGGGGAGCTGTTTTTT.

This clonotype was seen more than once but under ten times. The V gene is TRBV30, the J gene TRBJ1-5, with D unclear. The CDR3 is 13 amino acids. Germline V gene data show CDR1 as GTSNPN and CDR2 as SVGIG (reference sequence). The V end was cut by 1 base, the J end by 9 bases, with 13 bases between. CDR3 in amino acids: CAWSGAATSPQHF. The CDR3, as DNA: TGTGCCTGGAGTGGGGCAGCTACATCGCCCCAGCATTTT.

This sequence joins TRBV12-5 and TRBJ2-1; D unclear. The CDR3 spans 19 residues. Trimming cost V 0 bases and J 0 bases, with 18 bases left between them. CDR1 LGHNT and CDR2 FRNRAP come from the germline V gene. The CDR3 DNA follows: TGTGCTAGTGGTTTGGTACTGGGGAACGGCCTAAGCTCCTACAATGAGCAGTTCTTC. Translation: CASGLVLGNGLSSYNEQFF.

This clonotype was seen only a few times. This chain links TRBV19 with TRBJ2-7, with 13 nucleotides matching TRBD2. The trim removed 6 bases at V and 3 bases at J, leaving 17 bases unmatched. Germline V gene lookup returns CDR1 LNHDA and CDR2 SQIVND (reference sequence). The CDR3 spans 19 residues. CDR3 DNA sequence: TGTGCCAGTAGGGTAAGGGAACCGGGACTAGCGGGAACCTACTACGAGCAGTACTTC. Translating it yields CASRVREPGLAGTYYEQYF.